The subject of this entry is one T cell receptor beta chain. What it binds is unknown. This sample stems from a study of beta chain features in type 1 diabetes. Study-level results: Researchers cautioned that cDNA sequencing could over-represent cells with high TCR expression. Patients with type 1 diabetes showed fewer VDJ junction insertions and more deletions. Shortening of TCRB CDR3s, moderate but significant, appeared in all four CD4+ subsets of Type 1 diabetes patients.

Since all of the isolated RNA was reverse transcribed, expressed TCRB transcripts were what got sequenced. Libraries were prepared by immunoSEQ multiplex PCR; TCRdb keeps only in-frame clonotypes and omits some of them. The data hold some 200,000 clones, with 16% observed a single time. The CDR3 runs to 11 residues. V was trimmed by 4 bases and J by 8 bases, leaving 9 bases between them. The germline CDR1 and CDR2 sequences are DFQATT and SNEGSKA (reference sequence). This chain joins TRBV20-1 and TRBJ2-4; D unresolved. The TCR sequence derives from a man aged 25-45 years with type 1 diabetes. Sequencing was carried out using naive CD4+ T cells from blood. CDR3 region: CSANWQDIQYF. CDR3 nucleotides: TGCAGTGCTAATTGGCAAGACATTCAGTACTTC.